One sample yielded the 15 T cell receptor beta chains listed below, sequenced in a study of cytomegalovirus exposure and HLA in healthy donors. Primers: 60 Vbeta forward and 13 Jbeta reverse. Using immunoSEQ multiplex PCR, the repertoire was profiled, and TCRdb retains in-frame clones only, with some absent. The sample has 150,000 to 200,000 clones, 70% to 90% seen once; the top ten hold approximately 2.4%. The specimen sequenced was PBMCs. The receptor source for this set is a male donor in good health and CMV-seronegative.

In its sample, this clone was seen a few times. The chain combines TRBV30 with TRBJ2-3; D is possibly TRBD1 (6 bases). Trimming cost V 1 base and J 0 bases, with 17 bases left between them. Germline V gene sequence: CDR1 GTSNPN, CDR2 SVGIG (reference sequence). The CDR3 extends over 17 amino acids. DNA of the CDR3: TGTGCCTGGAGTGCACCGACAGGTTTCTCTAGCACAGATACGCAGTATTTT. This codes for CAWSAPTGFSSTDTQYF. Full variable domain (rest looked up from reference TRBV30 and TRBJ2-3): SQTIHQWPATLVQPVGSPLSLECTVEGTSNPNLYWYRQAAGRGLQLLFYSVGIGQISSEVPQNLSASRPQDRQFILSSKKLLLSDSGFYLCAWSAPTGFSSTDTQYFGPGTRLTVL.

The chain combines TRBV28 with TRBJ1-6, with D maybe TRBD1 (6 bases). The CDR3 covers 12 residues. V was pared by 1 base and J by 13 bases, with 8 bases between. CDR1 is MDHEN and CDR2 is SYDVKM in the germline V gene. CDR3 coding DNA: TGTGCCAGCAGTTTATTGGGGGCCCCCCTCCACTTT. Protein: CASSLLGAPLHF.

The chain has TRBV6-1 and TRBJ2-1; 8 bases align to TRBD1. V lost 4 bases, J lost 7 bases, and 9 bases stayed unmatched. From germline, CDR1 is MNHNS and CDR2 SASEGT. This CDR3 contains 15 residues. In nucleotides, the CDR3 is TGTGCCAGCAGTGGGACGGACAGGGCCTGGAATGAGCAGTTCTTC. Translating gives CASSGTDRAWNEQFF.

This rearrangement joins TRBV5-1 to TRBJ2-2; 15 nucleotides align to TRBD2. The V segment lost 5 bases and the J segment 1 base; nucleotides outside the gene matches: 6. CDR3 size: 18 residues. Germline V CDR1 and CDR2: SGHRS, YFSETQ. CDR3 in DNA: TGCGCCAGCAGGCGGACTAGCGGGGGGGCCTTGAACACCGGGGAGCTGTTTTTT. As protein: CASRRTSGGALNTGELFF.

V usage is TRBV9 and J usage is TRBJ2-2; 9 bases agree with TRBD2. The CDR3 runs to 20 residues. Germline V gene data show CDR1 as SGDLS and CDR2 as YYNGEE. The V gene end was trimmed by 0 bases and the J gene end by 0 bases; junction bases not matched to a gene: 12. The CDR3 protein is CASSVEGSSGGPANTGELFF. The CDR3 bases are TGTGCCAGCAGCGTAGAAGGGTCCAGCGGGGGGCCCGCGAACACCGGGGAGCTGTTTTTT. The full variable domain, with the rest looked up from reference TRBV9 and TRBJ2-2, is DSGVTQTPKHLITATGQRVTLRCSPRSGDLSVYWYQQSLDQGLQFLIQYYNGEERAKGNILERFSAQQFPDLHSELNLSSLELGDSALYFCASSVEGSSGGPANTGELFFGEGSRLTVL.

Ten or more counts support this clone. The same CDR3 arises from other DNA sequences in this sample as well. V is TRBV5-4 and J is TRBJ2-1, with 7 bases lining up with TRBD1. This CDR3 has 15 residues. Germline-derived CDR1 and CDR2 are SGHNT and YYREEE (reference sequence). The trim removed 0 bases at V and 4 bases at J, leaving 4 bases unmatched. The CDR3 DNA is TGTGCCAGCAGCTTGGGGCAGGGGGTATACAATGAGCAGTTCTTC. Encoded protein: CASSLGQGVYNEQFF.

This sequence joins TRBV5-1 and TRBJ2-2; 9 bases map to TRBD1. CDR1 is SGHRS and CDR2 is YFSETQ in the germline V gene. This CDR3 comprises 15 residues. V trimming: 6 bases; J trimming: 6 bases; junction bases outside the gene matches: 9. The CDR3 spells CASIVGTGISGELFF. DNA for the CDR3: TGCGCCAGCATCGTCGGGACAGGGATATCCGGGGAGCTGTTTTTT.

CDR3 region: CASSESRGFSETQYF. The CDR3, as DNA: TGTGCCAGCAGTGAATCGAGGGGGTTCTCAGAGACCCAGTACTTC. The chain carries TRBV25-1 and TRBJ2-5, with D possibly being TRBD1 (6 bases). This CDR3 comprises 15 residues. V was cut by 1 base and J by 4 bases, with 13 bases left in between. Germline CDR1 is MGHDK and CDR2 is SYGVNS.

This clone was found a few times. The chain uses TRBV4-3 and TRBJ1-3; tentative D call: TRBD1 (5 bases). CDR1 and CDR2 (germline): LGHNA, YSLEER. V was clipped by 0 bases and J by 0 bases, with 12 bases between them. The CDR3 length is 17 residues. The CDR3 region is CASSQDSTANSGNTIYF. CDR3 sequence (DNA): TGCGCCAGCAGCCAAGATTCGACAGCCAACTCTGGAAACACCATATATTTT.

This sequence joins TRBV29-1 and TRBJ2-2; 7 nucleotides line up with TRBD1. Germline CDR1 SQVTM, CDR2 ANQGSEA. With 6 bases clipped from V and 0 bases from J, the junction kept 1 base outside the gene matches. There are 13 residues in the CDR3. Written as DNA, the CDR3 is TGCAGCGTCGGGACAGCGAACACCGGGGAGCTGTTTTTT. Amino acid sequence: CSVGTANTGELFF.

This sequence joins TRBV19 and TRBJ1-6; no firm D call. Trimming removed 10 bases from V and 0 bases from J, with 4 bases in between. The CDR3 extends over 12 amino acids. Per the germline V gene, CDR1 is LNHDA and CDR2 is SQIVND (reference sequence). CDR3 nucleotide sequence: TGTGCCACGAGCTCCTATAATTCACCCCTCCACTTT. It specifies CATSSYNSPLHF.

The rearrangement links TRBV4-2 to TRBJ1-6; 12 bases line up with TRBD1. J was trimmed by 9 bases and V by 4 bases; bases with no gene match: 13. The CDR3 is made up of 18 amino acids. Germline CDR1 is LGHNA and CDR2 is YNFKEQ. The CDR3 DNA reads TGTGCCAGCAGCCGGATCAGTGGGACAGGGGGCGCGGGTTCACCCCTCCACTTT. Protein product: CASSRISGTGGAGSPLHF.

The V and J genes are TRBV4-1 and TRBJ1-5; no clear D. V was trimmed by 5 bases and J by 7 bases, leaving 18 bases between them. Germline loops: CDR1 MGHRA, CDR2 YSYEKL. The CDR3 runs 15 residues. DNA for the CDR3: TGCGCCAGCAGCGTCCGCCAGGTTGGCCACCAGCCCCAGCATTTT. Protein sequence: CASSVRQVGHQPQHF.

V usage is TRBV19 and J usage is TRBJ2-7; D not resolved. CDR1 and CDR2 from the germline V gene are LNHDA and SQIVND (reference sequence). The length of the CDR3 is 13 residues. Trimming cost V 3 bases and J 3 bases, with 9 bases left between them. DNA for the CDR3: TGTGCCAGTAGTATTCAACAGCACTACGAGCAGTACTTC. Translation: CASSIQQHYEQYF.

V is TRBV5-4 and J is TRBJ2-3, with 15 bases matching TRBD2. CDR1 and CDR2 (germline): SGHNT, YYREEE (reference sequence). The J segment lost 4 bases and the V segment lost 1 base, leaving 7 bases of the junction unmatched. The CDR3 has 18 amino acids. The chain's CDR3 is CASSLMGLAGGMSDTQYF. The CDR3 nucleotides read TGTGCCAGCAGCTTGATGGGACTAGCGGGGGGTATGTCAGATACGCAGTATTTT.